These 22 T cell receptor beta chains originate from one sample sequenced in a study of cytomegalovirus exposure and HLA in healthy donors. Researchers ran the PCR with 60 Vbeta and 13 Jbeta primers. Here immunoSEQ multiplex PCR was the method, and the copy in TCRdb shows in-frame clones only, minus some. There are around 150,000 clones in the sample; over 75% occur only once, and about 5.6% lies in the top ten. Sequencing was done on a sample of PBMCs. These receptors all come from a young man in good health and CMV-seropositive.

The gene calls are TRBV7-8 and TRBJ2-7, with 7 bases lining up with TRBD2. Germline V gene sequence: CDR1 SGHVS, CDR2 FQNEAQ. The CDR3 loop spans 14 amino acids. V shed 5 bases, J shed 3 bases, and the junction held 7 bases outside the gene matches. CDR3 region: CASSPTGTNYEQYF. CDR3 DNA sequence: TGTGCCAGCAGCCCGACGGGGACTAACTACGAGCAGTACTTC.

This chain joins TRBV28 and TRBJ2-7, with D tentatively TRBD1 (5 bases). In germline, CDR1 is MDHEN, CDR2 SYDVKM. This CDR3 is 15 amino acids long. V lost 6 bases and J lost 3, with 18 bases in between. The CDR3 spells CASRTQGILFYEQYF. CDR3 bases: TGTGCCAGCAGAACCCAGGGAATTCTCTTCTACGAGCAGTACTTC. Using reference TRBV28 and TRBJ2-7 for the parts outside the CDR3, the full variable domain is DVKVTQSSRYLVKRTGEKVFLECVQDMDHENMFWYRQDPGLGLRLIYFSYDVKMKEKGDIPEGYSVSREKKERFSLILESASTNQTSMYLCASRTQGILFYEQYFGPGTRLTVT.

The chain joins TRBV6-4 to TRBJ1-1; D is undetermined. CDR3 size: 15 residues. V lost 3 bases and J 4 bases, leaving 15 bases between the germline ends. Germline loops: CDR1 MRHNA, CDR2 SNTAGT. CDR3 nucleotides: TGTGCCAGCAGTGAGAGTCCCGAGGGTGGCACTGAAGCTTTCTTT. It specifies CASSESPEGGTEAFF.

This chain joins TRBV11-2 and TRBJ2-7; 8 bases line up with TRBD2. J gave up 4 bases and V 3 bases, and 5 bases lay outside the gene matches. Germline V gene data show CDR1 as SGHAT and CDR2 as FQNNGV. The CDR3 length is 14 residues. Here the CDR3 DNA reads TGTGCCAGCAGCTTCGGGGGGGCCGAGTACGAGCAGTACTTC. It specifies CASSFGGAEYEQYF.

This clone was seen once. This chain uses TRBV18 with TRBJ2-1; possible D gene TRBD2, 6 bases. Germline V gene data show CDR1 as KGHSH and CDR2 as LQKENI. The ends were cut back, 4 bases at V and 8 bases at J, with 12 bases in the middle. The CDR3 is 13 residues long. CDR3 residues: CASSLNIADEQFF. As DNA, the CDR3 is TGTGCCAGCTCACTCAACATAGCGGATGAGCAGTTCTTC.

J is TRBJ2-7 and V is TRBV2; 9 bases agree with TRBD1. The CDR3 is made up of 15 amino acids. Per germline, CDR1 SNHLY and CDR2 FYNNEI. Trimming cost V 4 bases and J 1 base; bases outside gene matches: 5. In nucleotides, the CDR3 is TGTGCCAGCAGTGGAGGACAGGGGTTTTCCTACGAGCAGTACTTC. As protein: CASSGGQGFSYEQYF.

The gene calls are TRBV7-7 and TRBJ2-2; D is unclear. Germline V gene sequence: CDR1 SSHAT, CDR2 FNYEAQ (reference sequence). The CDR3 extends over 14 amino acids. Trimming pared 2 bases from V and 1 base from J, leaving 5 bases between. The CDR3 loop reads CASSLSGNTGELFF. The CDR3 DNA reads TGTGCCAGCAGCTTATCAGGGAACACCGGGGAGCTGTTTTTT.

Turning to this clone: In the same sample, other DNA sequences code for this CDR3. The rearrangement uses TRBV28 and TRBJ2-7; unclear D gene. Germline V lookup: CDR1 MDHEN, CDR2 SYDVKM. The CDR3 has 11 residues. Trimming left V 3 bases short and J 7 bases short, with 7 bases between. The CDR3 nucleotides read TGTGCCAGCAGTTTGCGTCGGGAGCAGTACTTC. Translating gives CASSLRREQYF.

The V and J genes are TRBV28 and TRBJ1-2; D call uncertain. In germline, CDR1 is MDHEN, CDR2 SYDVKM. Trimming took off 2 bases at V and 0 bases at J, with 22 bases between the two ends. There are 19 residues in the CDR3. CDR3 sequence: CASSLNGRQWGFTNYGYTF. The CDR3 coding sequence is TGTGCCAGCAGTTTAAACGGGAGGCAGTGGGGATTCACTAACTATGGCTACACCTTC.

The chain links TRBV29-1 to TRBJ1-1; D is uncertain. Per germline, CDR1 SQVTM and CDR2 ANQGSEA. The CDR3 totals 14 residues. Trimming took off 6 bases at V and 2 bases at J, with 16 bases between the two ends. The CDR3: CSVSLPQRNTEAFF. The CDR3 region has the DNA TGCAGCGTCTCTCTGCCACAGAGAAACACTGAAGCTTTCTTT. The variable domain in full, completed from reference TRBV29-1 and TRBJ1-1, reads SAVISQKPSRDICQRGTSLTIQCQVDSQVTMMFWYRQQPGQSLTLIATANQGSEATYESGFVIDKFPISRPNLTFSTLTVSNMSPEDSSIYLCSVSLPQRNTEAFFGQGTRLTVV.

V usage is TRBV5-1 and J usage is TRBJ2-5; possibly TRBD2 for D (6 bases). CDR3 size: 14 residues. The V and J ends lost 0 bases and 5 bases respectively, with 11 bases between them. CDR1 is SGHRS, CDR2 YFSETQ, per germline. The CDR3 coding sequence is TGCGCCAGCAGCTTGGGCCCTAGCGAGGAGACCCAGTACTTC. It translates to CASSLGPSEETQYF.

V is TRBV28 and J is TRBJ1-2; D gene uncertain. The V gene lost 2 bases and the J gene lost 7 bases, with 11 bases spanning the gap. Per the germline V gene, CDR1 is MDHEN and CDR2 is SYDVKM. The CDR3 consists of 13 residues. CDR3 sequence (DNA): TGTGCCAGCAGTTTAAGTACCACCAGTGGCTACACCTTC. Translating it yields CASSLSTTSGYTF.

The V call is TRBV29-1, the J call TRBJ1-2, with 8 bases identical to TRBD1. This CDR3 has 12 amino acids. With V trimmed by 6 bases and J by 6 bases, 6 bases remained unmatched. CDR1 SQVTM and CDR2 ANQGSEA come from the germline V gene. In DNA form, the CDR3 reads TGCAGCGTGTGGACAGGGAAAAATGGCTACACCTTC. Amino acids: CSVWTGKNGYTF.

This clone was recorded a few times. The chain has TRBV5-1 and TRBJ2-1; 7 bases match TRBD2. Trimming took 1 base from V and 9 from J; bases not matched to a gene: 4. Germline V gene sequence: CDR1 SGHRS, CDR2 YFSETQ. This CDR3 spans 13 amino acids. The CDR3 protein is CASSLTSAGEQFF. CDR3 DNA sequence: TGCGCCAGCAGCTTGACTAGCGCCGGTGAGCAGTTCTTC.

The rearrangement joins TRBV5-6 to TRBJ1-4; TRBD1 matches at 7 bases. V lost 2 bases, J lost 1 base, and 2 bases stayed unmatched. From germline, CDR1 is SGHDT and CDR2 YYEEEE. CDR3 size: 15 residues. The CDR3 DNA is TGTGCCAGCAGCTTCCGACAGGGAACTAATGAAAAACTGTTTTTT. Amino acids: CASSFRQGTNEKLFF.

The V gene is TRBV7-2, the J gene TRBJ2-3; the match to TRBD2 covers 8 bases. The V gene's germline CDR1 is SGHTA and CDR2 FQGNSA. V gave up 4 bases and J gave up 2 bases; unmatched junction bases: 14. This CDR3 spans 18 amino acids. The CDR3 loop reads CASSSPTWAGGLTDTQYF. The CDR3, as DNA: TGTGCCAGCAGCTCCCCAACTTGGGCGGGGGGACTCACAGATACGCAGTATTTT.

This clone was counted only a few times. The rearrangement links TRBV7-8 to TRBJ2-7, with D unclear. Trimming cost V 1 base and J 6 bases, with 7 bases left between them. This CDR3 is built from 12 residues. Germline V CDR1 and CDR2: SGHVS, FQNEAQ. CDR3: CASSLGPGEQYF. The CDR3 nucleotides are TGTGCCAGCAGCTTAGGGCCGGGCGAGCAGTACTTC.

J is TRBJ1-2 and V is TRBV30, with TRBD1 identical over 7 bases. This CDR3 has 14 amino acids. Germline CDR1 reads GTSNPN; CDR2 reads SVGIG (reference sequence). The ends lost 0 bases at V and 6 bases at J; junction bases unmatched: 7. The CDR3 DNA reads TGTGCCTGGAGTGTAATGGCAGGGGGACATGGCTACACCTTC. This encodes CAWSVMAGGHGYTF.

V usage is TRBV5-5 and J usage is TRBJ1-5; 7 positions match TRBD1. This CDR3 spans 17 amino acids. J was trimmed by 2 bases and V by 4 bases; bases with no gene match: 12. The V gene's germline CDR1 is SGHKS and CDR2 YYEKEE (reference sequence). The CDR3 DNA reads as TGTGCCAGCAGCACAGGGGTACGCGGAGGGGGCAATCAGCCCCAGCATTTT. This sequence encodes CASSTGVRGGGNQPQHF.

The chain couples TRBV14 to TRBJ2-7; 8 bases are a match to TRBD2. Trimming cost V 4 bases and J 6 bases; bases outside gene matches: 2. Germline V gene sequence: CDR1 SGHDN, CDR2 FVKESK. The CDR3 is made up of 12 amino acids. Here the CDR3 DNA reads TGTGCCAGCAGCCCCGCGGGGGGCGAGCAGTACTTC. Amino acids: CASSPAGGEQYF. The complete variable domain, with remaining parts taken from reference TRBV14 and TRBJ2-7, reads EAGVTQFPSHSVIEKGQTVTLRCDPISGHDNLYWYRRVMGKEIKFLLHFVKESKQDESGMPNNRFLAERTGGTYSTLKVQPAELEDSGVYFCASSPAGGEQYFGPGTRLTVT.

CDR3 DNA: TGTGCCTGGAGTCTGGGAGGAGAGACCCAGTACTTC. Its translation is CAWSLGGETQYF. J is TRBJ2-5 and V is TRBV30; a possible D gene is TRBD2 (6 bases). The germline gives CDR1 GTSNPN, CDR2 SVGIG (reference sequence). The length of the CDR3 is 12 residues. V lost 2 bases to trimming and J lost 4 bases, with 8 bases between them.

V gene TRBV5-1 combines with J gene TRBJ2-5, with 7 bases matching TRBD1. The end of the DNA aligns better with TRBJ2-7, so the J call may be wrong. CDR3 size: 14 residues. Germline V gene lookup returns CDR1 SGHRS and CDR2 YFSETQ. The CDR3 reads CASSEQGVPYEQYF. CDR3 bases: TGCGCCAGCAGCGAGCAGGGGGTCCCCTACGAGCAGTACTTC.